These 2 T cell receptor beta chains came from one sample sequenced in a study of cytomegalovirus exposure and HLA in healthy donors. TCRdb's copy holds only in-frame clones and misses some; the assay was immunoSEQ multiplex PCR. The sample lists 180,000 or so clones; roughly nine tenths were seen once. The sequencing sample was made of PBMCs. The origin of the receptors is a young man in good health and CMV-seropositive.

This chain uses TRBV7-2 with TRBJ2-7; 8 positions match TRBD1. The CDR3 sequence is 16 residues long. Germline CDR1 and CDR2: SGHTA and FQGNSA. Trimming took 5 bases from V and 2 from J; bases not matched to a gene: 11. The CDR3 bases are TGTGCCAGCAGCCAACGAGGAGGGACAGGTGCCTACGAGCAGTACTTC. This encodes CASSQRGGTGAYEQYF.

The chain employs TRBV25-1 and TRBJ2-5; weak D call: TRBD2 (6 bases). The V end was cut by 3 bases, the J end by 1 base, with 9 bases between. The CDR3 has 14 amino acids. The germline V gene has CDR1 MGHDK and CDR2 SYGVNS. The CDR3 DNA follows: TGTGCCAGCAGTGAGGGCGGGACCCAAGAGACCCAGTACTTC. As protein: CASSEGGTQETQYF. The full variable domain, rest sourced from reference TRBV25-1 and TRBJ2-5, is EADIYQTPRYLVIGTGKKITLECSQTMGHDKMYWYQQDPGMELHLIHYSYGVNSTEKGDLSSESTVSRIRTEHFPLTLESARPSHTSQYLCASSEGGTQETQYFGPGTRLLVL.